This TCR beta chain was retrieved from a study of shared clonotypes between healthy human individuals. Study context: The study drew on a couple of women and three men aged 18 to 49 as donors. Study results and limitations: In the sorted subsets, rarefaction showed sequencing was incomplete despite large depth. Compared with memory subsets, naive subsets generally had larger estimated richness.

On this clone: The antigen remains unidentified.

Trimming cost V 1 base and J 6 bases, with 12 bases left between them. The CDR3 is made up of 15 amino acids. The germline V gene has CDR1 SEHNR and CDR2 FQNEAQ (reference sequence). Generated by immunoSEQ multiplex PCR, the TCRdb table keeps only in-frame clones and is missing some. The sample carries some 2,000,000 clones, 90% to 97% recorded once. J is TRBJ1-4 and V is TRBV7-9; no definite D call. The receptor comes from a man younger than 30 in good health. The sequenced material came from naive CD4+ T cells sorted from blood. Subset indicated: CD45RA+ positively selected. The CDR3 reads CASSLGPALDEKLFF. In DNA form, the CDR3 reads TGTGCCAGCAGCTTAGGGCCCGCCTTGGATGAAAAACTGTTTTTT.